One sample yielded the 25 T cell receptor beta chains listed below, sequenced in a study of T cells in Graves' hyperthyroidism and ophthalmopathy. Researchers amplified the TCR beta CDR3 regions from RNA transcripts. In the first-round RT-PCR of the TCR CDR3, the HTBI primer set was used. TCRdb independently ran MiXCR on the multiplex PCR reads; one entry per CDR3 protein. The table shows hundreds of thousands of distinct CDR3 sequences, with roughly 37% occurring only once. What was sequenced was blood. Receptors were obtained from a man in his late teens or twenties with Graves' hyperthyroidism.

The chain has TRBV15 and TRBJ2-7; either TRBD1 or TRBD2 may supply D (5 bases each). V lost 0 bases, J lost 6 bases, and 15 bases lay in between. This CDR3 is built from 15 residues. Germline values: CDR1 LNHNV, CDR2 YYDKDF (reference sequence). CDR3 sequence reads: CATSRDGTSPSEQYF. Here the CDR3 DNA reads TGTGCCACCAGCAGAGATGGGACCAGCCCCTCCGAGCAGTACTTC.

This clonotype has ten or more counts. The V gene is TRBV4-1, the J gene TRBJ1-1; no clear D. The V gene lost 0 bases and the J gene lost 5 bases, with 7 bases spanning the gap. The CDR3 contains 13 residues. The germline V gene encodes CDR1 MGHRA and CDR2 YSYEKL. In DNA, the CDR3 is TGCGCCAGCAGCCAAGATGGAGCGACTGAAGCTTTCTTT. This codes for CASSQDGATEAFF.

In regard to this clonotype: A much larger clone lies a single base off, so this may be a read error. The V gene is TRBV5-1, the J gene TRBJ2-7; D is unresolved. In germline, CDR1 is SGHRS, CDR2 YFSETQ. V shed 0 bases and J shed 9 bases, with 10 bases lying between them. This CDR3 has 12 amino acids. The CDR3 is CASSLGYDVQYF. CDR3 in DNA: TGCGCCAGCAGCTTGGGGTATGACGTGCAGTACTTC.

In its sample, this clonotype was seen many times. The chain couples TRBV20-1 to TRBJ1-4, with a tentative D call TRBD1 (5 bases). The V and J ends lost 5 bases and 1 base respectively, with 8 bases between them. From germline, CDR1 is DFQATT and CDR2 SNEGSKA (reference sequence). CDR3 length equals 13 residues. CDR3 nucleotides: TGCAGTGCTTCCAGGGAAACTAATGAAAAACTGTTTTTT. Encoded protein: CSASRETNEKLFF.

V gene TRBV20-1 combines with J gene TRBJ2-7; 7 bases are a match to TRBD1. The germline CDR1 and CDR2 sequences are DFQATT and SNEGSKA (reference sequence). J gave up 2 bases and V 6 bases, and 7 bases lay outside the gene matches. The CDR3 has 13 amino acids. CDR3 nucleotide sequence: TGCAGTGCCCTTCGGGACAGAGCCTACGAGCAGTACTTC. It is translated as CSALRDRAYEQYF.

The chain carries TRBV20-1 and TRBJ2-6; the match to TRBD2 covers 12 bases. The CDR3 length is 16 residues. V lost 5 bases and J lost 3; bases outside the gene matches: 5. Germline V gene sequence: CDR1 DFQATT, CDR2 SNEGSKA (reference sequence). The CDR3 DNA sequence: TGCAGTGCTCCGCGGACTAGCGGGGATGGGGCCAACGTCCTGACTTTC. Protein: CSAPRTSGDGANVLTF.

This rearrangement joins TRBV12-3 or TRBV12-4 to TRBJ2-6, with 9 bases lining up with TRBD1. J lost 0 bases, V lost 10 bases, and 13 bases had no gene match. The length of the CDR3 is 18 residues. This chain's CDR3 is CAISLWDRASSGANVLTF. DNA for the CDR3: TGTGCCATATCCTTATGGGACAGGGCTAGCTCTGGGGCCAACGTCCTGACTTTC.

The rearrangement links TRBV4-1 to TRBJ2-5; 7 nucleotides agree with TRBD1. V trimming: 3 bases; J trimming: 9 bases; junction bases outside the gene matches: 13. The CDR3 has 15 amino acids. CDR1 and CDR2 (germline): MGHRA, YSYEKL. The CDR3 DNA reads as TGCGCCAGCAGCCAGGGGACAGTCGCATCAGGGGCCCAGTACTTC. Translating gives CASSQGTVASGAQYF.

J is TRBJ2-7 and V is TRBV7-3; a possible D gene is TRBD2 (6 bases). There are 14 residues in the CDR3. Per germline, CDR1 SGHTA and CDR2 FQGTGA. With 5 bases removed from V and 7 bases from J, the gap between germline ends came to 18 bases. CDR3 sequence: CASSLKSGEGEQYF. DNA for the CDR3: TGTGCCAGCAGCCTAAAATCGGGGGAAGGAGAGCAGTACTTC.

At least ten counts were recorded for this clonotype. The rearrangement links TRBV10-3 to TRBJ1-6, with D maybe TRBD1 (6 bases). The CDR3 is made up of 12 amino acids. Germline CDR1 reads ENHRY; CDR2 reads SYGVKD. Trimming left V 10 bases short and J 8 bases short, with 12 bases between. CDR3 in DNA: TGTGCCACTAGCCCAGGGGATTCACCCCTCCACTTT. Translating it yields CATSPGDSPLHF.

This clonotype was detected ten times or more. V usage is TRBV29-1 and J usage is TRBJ2-5, with D possibly matching TRBD1 (5 bases). Germline V gene lookup returns CDR1 SQVTM and CDR2 ANQGSEA. V was pared by 0 bases and J by 5 bases, with 13 bases between. This CDR3 region has 14 residues. The chain's CDR3 is CSVEDGASRETQYF. The DNA for the CDR3 is TGCAGCGTTGAAGATGGGGCTTCACGGGAGACCCAGTACTTC.

This clonotype was detected ten times or more. This sequence joins TRBV19 and TRBJ2-5; D is perhaps TRBD1 (5 bases). V lost 10 bases to trimming and J lost 5 bases, with 14 bases between them. The CDR3 length is 12 residues. Germline V gene data show CDR1 as LNHDA and CDR2 as SQIVND (reference sequence). CDR3 loop: CATRQPGETQYF. The CDR3 bases are TGTGCCACTAGACAGCCAGGGGAGACCCAGTACTTC.

J is TRBJ1-5 and V is TRBV10-3; TRBD1 aligns across 8 bases. V dropped 10 bases and J dropped 5; count of bases not matched to a gene: 13. This CDR3 is built from 15 residues. Germline assignment: CDR1 ENHRY and CDR2 SYGVKD. The CDR3 protein is CASILRETGDQPQHF. DNA for the CDR3: TGTGCCAGCATTTTACGAGAGACAGGGGATCAGCCCCAGCATTTT.

This clonotype was counted between two and nine times. The chain is built from TRBV20-1 and TRBJ1-1; D not resolved. The V end lost 0 bases, the J end lost 3 bases, and 11 bases lay between the germline ends. The CDR3 has 14 residues. Germline assignment: CDR1 DFQATT and CDR2 SNEGSKA (reference sequence). The CDR3 protein is CSAREMGRYTEAFF. In DNA, the CDR3 is TGCAGTGCTAGAGAAATGGGCCGGTACACTGAAGCTTTCTTT.

The table lists this clonotype with many counts. V and J are TRBV25-1 and TRBJ1-2, with D unresolved. Trimming shortened V by 7 bases and J by 4 bases, and 13 bases separated the two germline ends. This CDR3 has 13 residues. CDR1 and CDR2 from the germline V gene are MGHDK and SYGVNS. The CDR3 here is CASISGILYGYTF. As DNA, the CDR3 is TGTGCCAGCATCTCCGGGATTCTCTATGGCTACACCTTC.

The chain has TRBV7-8 and TRBJ1-1; 7 bases are a match to TRBD1. Germline CDR1 is SGHVS and CDR2 is FQNEAQ. The ends lost 1 base at V and 4 bases at J; junction bases unmatched: 3. The CDR3 contains 14 residues. The CDR3 spells CASSLVTGVTEAFF. For the CDR3, the DNA is TGTGCCAGCAGCTTAGTTACAGGGGTCACTGAAGCTTTCTTT.

This clonotype has a handful of counts. The gene calls are TRBV7-2 and TRBJ1-1; D not certain. CDR1 is SGHTA and CDR2 is FQGNSA in the germline V gene. CDR3 length equals 14 residues. The ends were cut back, 1 base at V and 5 bases at J, with 11 bases in the middle. CDR3 in DNA: TGTGCCAGCAGCTTAGGTCTGGAGGGTACTGAAGCTTTCTTT. Protein: CASSLGLEGTEAFF.

In this sample, this clonotype turned up a few times. The chain joins TRBV7-8 to TRBJ2-7; 8 bases are shared with TRBD2. The CDR3 length is 16 residues. The trim removed 1 base at V and 2 bases at J, leaving 7 bases unmatched. The germline V gene encodes CDR1 SGHVS and CDR2 FQNEAQ. The CDR3 reads CASSLEATSVAYEQYF. CDR3 nucleotides: TGTGCCAGCAGCTTAGAAGCGACTAGCGTTGCCTACGAGCAGTACTTC.

The chain employs TRBV15 and TRBJ1-5, with unresolved D. Trimming took 0 bases from V and 11 from J, leaving 11 bases between them. CDR1 and CDR2 from the germline V gene are LNHNV and YYDKDF (reference sequence). This CDR3 has 13 residues. The CDR3 nucleotides are TGTGCCACCAGCAGAGATCCCGGAGAGACCCAGCATTTT. Residues: CATSRDPGETQHF.

This clonotype has a handful of counts. The CDR3 DNA sequence: TGTGCCAGCACGCCCGGGGGACAGGCGAATCCCGGGGAGCTGTTTTTT. As protein: CASTPGGQANPGELFF. The chain has TRBV12-3 or TRBV12-4 and TRBJ2-2, with 8 bases aligning to TRBD1. The CDR3 totals 16 residues. V shed 7 bases, J shed 6 bases, and the junction held 13 bases outside the gene matches.

The chain has TRBV5-5 and TRBJ2-7; D is unresolved. The CDR3 loop spans 13 amino acids. CDR1 is SGHKS and CDR2 is YYEKEE in the germline V gene (reference sequence). Trimming cost V 5 bases and J 1 base, with 10 bases left between them. The DNA for the CDR3 is TGTGCCAGCAGTAAGGCCATTTCCTACGAGCAGTACTTC. Protein product: CASSKAISYEQYF.

This chain's CDR3 is CASRSGTAIYEQYF. For the CDR3, the DNA is TGTGCCAGCAGATCCGGGACAGCAATCTACGAGCAGTACTTC. This chain joins TRBV5-5 and TRBJ2-7; 7 nucleotides line up with TRBD1. The CDR3 totals 14 residues. The ends lost 5 bases at V and 3 bases at J; junction bases unmatched: 8. The germline CDR1 and CDR2 sequences are SGHKS and YYEKEE (reference sequence). Full variable domain (remainder filled in from reference TRBV5-5 and TRBJ2-7): DAGVTQSPTHLIKTRGQQVTLRCSPISGHKSVSWYQQVLGQGPQFIFQYYEKEERGRGNFPDRFSARQFPNYSSELNVNALLLGDSALYLCASRSGTAIYEQYFGPGTRLTVT.

This chain links TRBV7-4 with TRBJ2-7; D possibly corresponds to TRBD2 (6 bases). V shed 3 bases and J shed 0 bases, with 18 bases lying between them. This CDR3 contains 17 residues. From germline, CDR1 is SGHVT and CDR2 SQSDAQ. CDR3 sequence (DNA): TGTGCCAGCAGCTTCCTAGGAGGGGTGACGGTCTCCTACGAGCAGTACTTC. Translated: CASSFLGGVTVSYEQYF.

This clonotype was seen ten or more times. This chain uses TRBV25-1 with TRBJ1-5, with 8 bases identical to TRBD1. CDR3 length equals 14 residues. V trimming: 5 bases; J trimming: 3 bases; junction bases outside the gene matches: 3. Germline lookup yields CDR1 MGHDK and CDR2 SYGVNS. The CDR3 DNA is TGTGCCAGCAGTAGACAGGGGTACAATCAGCCCCAGCATTTT. Residues: CASSRQGYNQPQHF.

Ten or more counts support this clonotype. This chain uses TRBV29-1 with TRBJ1-3, with TRBD1 matching over 10 bases. The junction had 6 bases not matched to a gene; V was cut back by 6 bases and J by 7 bases. Looked up from germline, CDR1 is SQVTM and CDR2 is ANQGSEA. The CDR3 loop spans 13 amino acids. The CDR3 DNA follows: TGCAGCGTGAGCGGGGACAGGGGCAACACCATATATTTT. It yields the protein CSVSGDRGNTIYF.